The source of this T cell receptor beta chain is a study of response to subunit inactivated influenza vaccine. One entry per CDR3 protein, called by TCRdb with MiXCR from the RT-PCR reads. Of around 480,000 distinct CDR3 sequences in the sample, roughly 9.7% were seen once. Per germline, CDR1 SGHDT and CDR2 YYEEEE. The CDR3 consists of 14 residues. V was pared by 4 bases and J by 6 bases, with 16 bases between. This clonotype was picked up a small number of times. The V call is TRBV5-6, the J call TRBJ2-5, with D possibly being TRBD2 (7 bases). Sequences were derived from PBMCs from blood, sampled more than 35 days after vaccination. The sequence derives from a man over 45 who received an inactivated influenza vaccine. The CDR3 is CASSRGAQGQTQYF. The CDR3 DNA is TGTGCCAGCAGCCGGGGGGCCCAGGGGCAGACCCAGTACTTC.